This T cell receptor beta chain comes out of a study of T cells in Graves' hyperthyroidism and ophthalmopathy (dated by TCRdb to 2018 to 2020). For the wider study: Peripheral blood was sampled at the time of initial diagnosis, prior to any treatment. An independent validation cohort of under 20 hyperthyroidism patients and 17 patients who later progressed to ophthalmopathy tested prospective prediction of ophthalmopathy. In addition, the study compared T-cell repertoires in thyroid tissue and in blood from a handful of Graves' hyperthyroidism patients. TCR V-J signatures able to tell the groups apart were searched for in a discovery cohort of approximately 95 patients, of whom around 42 had Graves' ophthalmopathy and around 57 had stable Graves' hyperthyroidism. The 85 to 100 discovery patients were randomly split 7:3 into training and test sets. After blood sampling, hyperthyroidism patients were treated with methimazole at a starting dose of 30 mg daily, and ophthalmopathy patients were treated with high-dose intravenous methylprednisolone. The paper describes TCR Vbeta CDR3 sequencing of 140 or so peripheral blood samples, made up of fewer than 50 ophthalmopathy patients, 70 to 75 hyperthyroidism patients and 17 progressor patients.

Graves' hyperthyroidism was defined as stable when no progression to ophthalmopathy occurred over 18 months of follow-up. Hyperthyroidism patients were aged 18 to 65 years and newly diagnosed, with disease duration of less than 2 months. Exclusion was applied to patients with uncontrolled infections, other autoimmune diseases, pregnancy or lactation. Diagnoses were established on the basis of clinical symptoms, serum thyroxine and TRAb, thyroid ultrasound, and orbital computed tomography. PBMCs were isolated from 10 ml of fresh peripheral blood by Ficoll-Paque density gradient centrifugation. Trizol reagent was used to extract total RNA, and RNA quality was then checked on an Agilent 2100 Bioanalyzer. Broad study findings and their caveats: No statistical method was used to set the sample size in advance, and investigators knew the group allocation. Most expanded thyroid clonotypes (frequency above 0.001) were also detected in blood, suggesting blood repertoires may reflect thyroid immune responses. In validation, the model predicted progression to ophthalmopathy a median of approximately 6.3 months before onset, with about 64% sensitivity and about 75% specificity. Ophthalmopathy was separated from stable hyperthyroidism by a 13 V-J signature model, with 87.88% sensitivity and approximately 84% specificity obtained in cross-validation and 80%/75% obtained in testing.

This clonotype was seen only a few times. Its antigen is not yet known. There are no base qualities to consult, and no much larger clone falls within one base. The CDR3 sequence holds 15 residues, the cysteine and phenylalanine included. Only the CDR3 DNA is retained, 45 bases long and in frame from the first base. V is reduced by 8 bases and J by 3 bases, leaving a spacing of 20 bases between them. CDR1 and CDR2 are drawn from the germline V gene: MRHNA, SNTAGT. The TCR beta CDR3 regions were amplified from the RNA transcripts. A first-round RT-PCR of the TCR CDR3 used the HTBI primer set with the Qiagen OneStep RT-PCR kit. The libraries were constructed in a second round of multiplex PCR and then size-selected and purified. Sequencing of the libraries was done on an Illumina HiSeq2000 using paired-end 100 bp reads. The study's own analysis went as follows. Raw data were processed with SOAPnuke, discarding reads with adapters, uncalled bases, mean Phred below 15, or no exact constant-primer or identifier match. COPE v1.2.5 was used to merge the high-quality paired reads, and each unique nucleotide sequence was defined as a clonotype. Clonotypes were aligned to IMGT TRBV, TRBD and TRBJ reference segments using MiTCR v1.1. The analysis was restricted to V-J combinations with a frequency above 0.0001, which together covered 99.2% of the repertoires. A TCS score was defined as the ratio between F50 (clonal expansion) and ExV (chaos), using BLOSUM62-based TCRdist between CDR3 peptides within each V-J. Welch's t-statistics and random forest reduced 500 to 650 V-J features to 13, which were used in a naive Bayes classifier (R e1071). TCRdb reworked the public reads: Q25 trimming with fastp, MiXCR clone assembly, productive beta chains retained. Rows matching on CDR3 protein sequence are summarized as one entry with the most common DNA and genes. The authors' filters were not applied to this entry. This sample gives about 200,000 distinct CDR3 sequences in total; less than 20% of them show up just once. Roughly 50% of the sample goes to the ten largest clones.

This sequence uses TRBV6-4 and TRBJ2-7; the D segment could be TRBD2, given 5 matching bases. The specimen was blood. The origin of this receptor is a woman aged 50 to 60 with Graves' hyperthyroidism. The CDR3 region reads CASRVTLRALYEQYF. The DNA sequence follows: TGTGCCAGCCGAGTGACTTTGAGGGCCCTCTACGAGCAGTACTTC.